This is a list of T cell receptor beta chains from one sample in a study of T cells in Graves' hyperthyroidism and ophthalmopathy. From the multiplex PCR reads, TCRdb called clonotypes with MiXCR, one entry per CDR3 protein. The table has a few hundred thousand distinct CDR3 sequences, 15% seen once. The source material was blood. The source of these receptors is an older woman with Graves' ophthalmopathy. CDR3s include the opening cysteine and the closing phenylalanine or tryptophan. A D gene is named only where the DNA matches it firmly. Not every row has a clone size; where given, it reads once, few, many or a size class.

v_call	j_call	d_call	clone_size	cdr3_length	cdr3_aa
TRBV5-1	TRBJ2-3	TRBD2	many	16	CASSALAGGRSDTQYF
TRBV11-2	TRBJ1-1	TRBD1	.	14	CASSIGQAGAEAFF
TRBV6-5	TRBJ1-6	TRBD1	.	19	CASSYSRQGGSSYNSPLHF
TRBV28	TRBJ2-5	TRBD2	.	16	CASSFPTSGSWETQYF
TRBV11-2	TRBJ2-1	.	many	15	CASSLPREKYNEQFF
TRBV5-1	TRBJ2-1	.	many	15	CASSLERTAYNEQFF
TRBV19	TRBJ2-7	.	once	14	CASSTDSAPYEQYF
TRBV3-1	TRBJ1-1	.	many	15	CASSPLATANTEAFF
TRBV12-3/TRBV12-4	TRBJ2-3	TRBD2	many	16	CASSVTSGSFGDTQYF
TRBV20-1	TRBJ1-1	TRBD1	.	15	CSAGPGQGVNGEAFF
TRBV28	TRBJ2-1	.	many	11	CASRTYNEQFF
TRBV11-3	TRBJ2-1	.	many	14	CASSLSANYNEQFF
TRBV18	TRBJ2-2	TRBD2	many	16	CASSTNSGANTGELFF
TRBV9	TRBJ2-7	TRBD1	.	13	CASSVAGDREQYF
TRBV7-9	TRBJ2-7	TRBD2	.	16	CASSSSSGSHGYEQYF
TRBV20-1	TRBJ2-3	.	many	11	CSAGGTDTQYF
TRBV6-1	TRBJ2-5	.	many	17	CASNFGVGRDRQETQYF
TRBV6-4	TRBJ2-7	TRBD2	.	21	CASSDSGFSDSSGGDYYEQYF
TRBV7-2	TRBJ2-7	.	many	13	CASSLAQLYEQYF
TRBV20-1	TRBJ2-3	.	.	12	CSATSDLDTQYF
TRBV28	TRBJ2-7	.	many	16	CASRSGHLPNNYEQYF
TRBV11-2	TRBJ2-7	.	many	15	CASSLDRGGTYEQYF
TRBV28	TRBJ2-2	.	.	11	CASSPAWELFF
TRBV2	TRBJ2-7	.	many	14	CASSGNRVGYEQYF
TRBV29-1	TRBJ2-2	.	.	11	CSVEHGGELFF
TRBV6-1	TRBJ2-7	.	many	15	CASKAGGRQNYEQYF
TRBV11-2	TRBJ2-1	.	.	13	CASSSRTDNEQFF
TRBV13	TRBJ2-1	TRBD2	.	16	CASSLGRLAGVDEQFF
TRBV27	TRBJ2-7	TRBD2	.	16	CASSSRLAGFSYEQYF
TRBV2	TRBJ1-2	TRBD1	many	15	CASSVGQGGGYGYTF
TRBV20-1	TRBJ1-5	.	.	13	CSAPGGPSQPQHF
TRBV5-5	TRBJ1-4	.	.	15	CASSAMGGYEEKLFF
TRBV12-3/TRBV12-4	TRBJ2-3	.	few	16	CASSPLGDRYTDTQYF
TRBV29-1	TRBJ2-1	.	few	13	CSVVGISYNEQFF
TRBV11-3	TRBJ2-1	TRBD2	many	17	CASSLDLGTSGYNEQFF
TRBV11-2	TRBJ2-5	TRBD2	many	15	CASSRLAIYQETQYF
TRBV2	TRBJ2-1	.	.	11	CASSLATEQFF
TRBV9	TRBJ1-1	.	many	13	CASSVALNTEAFF
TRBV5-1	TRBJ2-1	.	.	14	CASSLRGVYNEQFF
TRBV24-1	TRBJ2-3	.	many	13	CATNTDGTDTQYF
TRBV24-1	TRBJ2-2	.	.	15	CATSVEGVGTGELFF